One and the same sample provided the 14 T cell receptor beta chains below, sequenced in a study of CD8+CD57+ T cells in acquired aplastic anemia. Genomic DNA, serving as template, underwent TCR beta VDJ and CDR3 profiling. TCRdb reprocessed the reads with MiXCR, giving one entry per CDR3 protein. The profile shows around 200,000 distinct CDR3 sequences, roughly 60% of them singletons. It was patients with CD8+CD57+ cell expansion by flow cytometry who were chosen for sequencing. Sequenced: sorted CD4+, CD8+, or CD8+CD57+ T cells (not recorded which) from PBMCs. These receptors were collected from a human donor with aplastic anemia.

V usage is TRBV24-1 and J usage is TRBJ2-1, with D hard to call. Trimming left V 6 bases short and J 3 bases short, with 5 bases between. Germline assignment: CDR1 KGHDR and CDR2 SFDVKD. There are 12 residues in the CDR3. The CDR3 DNA sequence: TGTGCCACCAGTTCGCTCTACAATGAGCAGTTCTTC. This gives the protein CATSSLYNEQFF.

J is TRBJ2-5 and V is TRBV9, with D perhaps TRBD1 (6 bases). CDR1 and CDR2 from the germline V gene are SGDLS and YYNGEE. The CDR3 is made up of 16 amino acids. The V end lost 2 bases, the J end lost 1 base, and 15 bases lay between the germline ends. CDR3 coding DNA: TGTGCCAGCAGCGTTACGGGACAAGGGACCCAAGAGACCCAGTACTTC. Protein product: CASSVTGQGTQETQYF. Supplemented by reference TRBV9 and TRBJ2-5, the full variable domain reads DSGVTQTPKHLITATGQRVTLRCSPRSGDLSVYWYQQSLDQGLQFLIQYYNGEERAKGNILERFSAQQFPDLHSELNLSSLELGDSALYFCASSVTGQGTQETQYFGPGTRLLVL.

The V call is TRBV5-1, the J call TRBJ1-1; D gene unclear. V was trimmed by 0 bases and J by 1 base, leaving 10 bases between them. Germline values: CDR1 SGHRS, CDR2 YFSETQ. This CDR3 contains 15 residues. The CDR3 reads CASSLVTGRNTEAFF. In nucleotides, the CDR3 is TGCGCCAGCAGCTTGGTTACCGGTAGGAACACTGAAGCTTTCTTT.

The chain joins TRBV7-6 to TRBJ2-7; D uncertain. Germline CDR1 reads SGHVS; CDR2 reads FNYEAQ. V was pared by 6 bases and J by 3 bases, with 12 bases between. The CDR3 spans 13 residues. The CDR3 nucleotides read TGTGCCAGCAGTGTTAGTATGGGCTACGAGCAGTACTTC. Translated, it gives CASSVSMGYEQYF.

CDR3 bases: TGTGCCAGCAGCCAAGATCAGAGCACCGGGGGCTTTGGCTACACCTTC. It is translated as CASSQDQSTGGFGYTF. The chain employs TRBV7-8 and TRBJ1-2; D possibly corresponds to TRBD1 (6 bases). Trimming took 5 bases from V and 7 from J, leaving 23 bases between them. CDR3 length: 16 residues. The germline V gene encodes CDR1 SGHVS and CDR2 FQNEAQ.

The genes are TRBV10-3 and TRBJ2-2; D gene uncertain. Trimming took 3 bases from V and 1 from J, leaving 3 bases between them. CDR1 is ENHRY, CDR2 SYGVKD, per germline. The CDR3 is made up of 13 amino acids. The CDR3 region has the DNA TGTGCCATCAGTGACCGGAACACCGGGGAGCTGTTTTTT. Translating gives CAISDRNTGELFF.

In its sample, this clonotype was seen many times. The gene calls are TRBV7-6 and TRBJ2-7; D may be TRBD1 or TRBD2 (6 bases each). The germline gives CDR1 SGHVS, CDR2 FNYEAQ. V lost 1 base to trimming and J lost 5 bases, with 12 bases between them. The CDR3 extends over 14 amino acids. CDR3 region: CASSLVAGGDEQYF. The CDR3 DNA reads as TGTGCCAGCAGCTTAGTAGCCGGGGGCGACGAGCAGTACTTC.

The chain recombines TRBV19 with TRBJ2-6; tentative D call: TRBD2 (5 bases). In germline, CDR1 is LNHDA, CDR2 SQIVND (reference sequence). V was trimmed by 6 bases and J by 2 bases, leaving 5 bases between them. The CDR3 has 13 amino acids. As DNA, the CDR3 is TGTGCCAGTAGGGAGGCTGGGGCCAACGTCCTGACTTTC. This gives the protein CASREAGANVLTF. The entire variable domain, with the rest obtained from reference TRBV19 and TRBJ2-6, is as follows: DGGITQSPKYLFRKEGQNVTLSCEQNLNHDAMYWYRQDPGQGLRLIYYSQIVNDFQKGDIAEGYSVSREKKESFPLTVTSAQKNPTAFYLCASREAGANVLTFGAGSRLTVL.

CDR3 coding DNA: TGTGCCAGCAGTCCCGGCCGAGACACTGAAGCTTTCTTT. Translation: CASSPGRDTEAFF. The chain carries TRBV2 and TRBJ1-1, with D uncertain. This CDR3 is 13 amino acids long. V lost 5 bases, J lost 3 bases, and 10 bases lay in between. CDR1 and CDR2 from the germline V gene are SNHLY and FYNNEI.

The CDR3 nucleotides read TGTGCCAGCAGCGAGGGCGGGGGCTACGAGCAGTACTTC. Translated: CASSEGGGYEQYF. The chain is built from TRBV9 and TRBJ2-7; 7 bases are a match to TRBD2. Trimming removed 3 bases from V and 3 bases from J; junction bases left unmatched: 3. Germline values: CDR1 SGDLS, CDR2 YYNGEE. This CDR3 is 13 amino acids long.

The chain carries TRBV6-1 and TRBJ2-3; 8 bases map to TRBD2. V was clipped by 5 bases and J by 11 bases; unmatched bases: 6. This CDR3 is 12 amino acids long. Germline assignment: CDR1 MNHNS and CDR2 SASEGT. The CDR3 protein is CASSYSREEQYF. In nucleotides, the CDR3 is TGTGCCAGCAGTTACTCGCGGGAGGAGCAGTATTTT.

This clonotype appeared a few times. The chain carries TRBV7-3 and TRBJ2-7; TRBD1 aligns across 8 bases. Trimming at V came to 8 bases and at J to 3 bases, leaving 6 bases not matched to a gene. CDR1 is SGHTA, CDR2 FQGTGA, per germline. The length of the CDR3 is 13 residues. The chain's CDR3 is CASSAQGGYEQYF. CDR3 bases: TGTGCCAGCTCGGCACAGGGGGGCTACGAGCAGTACTTC.

A few counts support this clonotype. This chain joins TRBV20-1 and TRBJ1-4; D uncertain. Trimming stripped 5 bases from V and 6 bases from J, with 13 bases between. The CDR3 covers 13 residues. The V gene's germline CDR1 is DFQATT and CDR2 SNEGSKA (reference sequence). This CDR3 reads CSALSRGYEKLFF. The CDR3 nucleotides read TGCAGTGCTTTGTCGCGGGGATATGAAAAACTGTTTTTT.

This clonotype showed up many times. The chain is built from TRBV19 and TRBJ1-6; no reliable D call. V gave up 3 bases and J gave up 6 bases, with 12 bases separating them. The CDR3 contains 15 residues. Germline CDR1 and CDR2: LNHDA and SQIVND (reference sequence). The CDR3 nucleotides read TGTGCCAGTAGTATCACGACCGTTAGTAATTCACCCCTCCACTTT. This codes for CASSITTVSNSPLHF.